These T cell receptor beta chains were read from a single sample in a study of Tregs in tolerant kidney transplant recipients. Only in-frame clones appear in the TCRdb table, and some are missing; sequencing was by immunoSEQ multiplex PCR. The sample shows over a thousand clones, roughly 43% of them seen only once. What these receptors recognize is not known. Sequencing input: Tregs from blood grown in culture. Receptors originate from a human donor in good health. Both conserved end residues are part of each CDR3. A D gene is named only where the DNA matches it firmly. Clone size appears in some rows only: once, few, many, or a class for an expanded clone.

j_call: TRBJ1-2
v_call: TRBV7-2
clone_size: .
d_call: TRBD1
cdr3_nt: TGTGCCAGCAGCAAAGGGACAGGTGATGGCTACACCTTC
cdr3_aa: CASSKGTGDGYTF

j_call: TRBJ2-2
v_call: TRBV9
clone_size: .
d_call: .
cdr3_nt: TGTGCCAGCAGCGTAGCTCCCAGCGGCCTTGGGGAGCTGTTTTTT
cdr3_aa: CASSVAPSGLGELFF

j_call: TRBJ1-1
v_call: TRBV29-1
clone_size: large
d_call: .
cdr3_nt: TGCAGCGCCGCAAGGGGAAACACTGAAGCTTTCTTT
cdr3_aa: CSAARGNTEAFF

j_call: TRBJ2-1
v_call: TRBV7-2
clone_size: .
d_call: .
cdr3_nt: TGTGCCAGCAGCTTAGGGCCTAACATCTACAATGAGCAGTTCTTC
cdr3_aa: CASSLGPNIYNEQFF

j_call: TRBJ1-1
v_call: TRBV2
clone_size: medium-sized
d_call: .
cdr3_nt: TGTGCCAGCGGGAAATGGGGGAACACTGAAGCTTTCTTT
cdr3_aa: CASGKWGNTEAFF

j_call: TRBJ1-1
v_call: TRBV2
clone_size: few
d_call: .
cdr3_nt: TGTGCCAGCGCCCCCTCGAGGCACAAGAACACTGAAGCTTTCTTT
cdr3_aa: CASAPSRHKNTEAFF

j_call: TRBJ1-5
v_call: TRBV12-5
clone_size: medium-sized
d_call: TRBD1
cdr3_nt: TGTGCTAGTGGTCTCGGCAGGGGGCCTTTATTTTCTAGCAATCAGCCCCAGCATTTT
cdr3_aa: CASGLGRGPLFSSNQPQHF

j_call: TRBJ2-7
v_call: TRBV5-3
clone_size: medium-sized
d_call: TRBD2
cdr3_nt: TGTGCCAGCAGCTTGGGGGAGGGCTACGAGCAGTACTTC
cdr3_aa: CASSLGEGYEQYF

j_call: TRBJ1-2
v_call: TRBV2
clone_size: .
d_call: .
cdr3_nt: TGTGCCAGCAGTCAAGGGGGTTATGGCTACACCTTC
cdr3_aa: CASSQGGYGYTF

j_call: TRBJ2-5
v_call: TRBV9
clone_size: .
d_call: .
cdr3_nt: TGTGCCAGCAGCGTAGGGGAAAGACAAGAAGAGACCCAGTACTTC
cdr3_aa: CASSVGERQEETQYF

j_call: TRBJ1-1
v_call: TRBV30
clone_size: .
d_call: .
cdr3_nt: TGTGCCTGGAGCGGACTCCGGGTGAACACTGAAGCTTTCTTT
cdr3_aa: CAWSGLRVNTEAFF

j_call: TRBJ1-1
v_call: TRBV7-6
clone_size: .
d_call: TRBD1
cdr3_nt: TGTGCCAGCAGCTCTTCCCGGACAGGGGTTAGTAGAGCTTTCTTT
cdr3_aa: CASSSSRTGVSRAFF